Listed below are T cell receptor beta chains from one sample, sequenced in a study of blood T cell repertoires in COVID-19. Clones were read by immunoSEQ multiplex PCR, and TCRdb kept only the in-frame ones, dropping some. The sample has some 200,000 clones, roughly 77% seen once. Sequencing was performed on PBMCs or T cells enriched from blood (not recorded which). Receptor source: a man aged 35 to 55 who had recovered from COVID-19. The conserved cysteine and the conserved F or W are not part of the CDR3 here. Each record gives: J gene, V gene, CDR3 protein.

>TRBJ1-6|TRBV12-3/TRBV12-4
ASRRTENSPLH
>TRBJ2-7|TRBV2
ASNSRAGPYEQY
>TRBJ2-7|TRBV7-9
ASSRTGGGMEQY
>TRBJ2-7|TRBV18
ASSPSPGTHEQY
>TRBJ1-1|TRBV30
AWSVRANTEAF
>TRBJ1-6|TRBV5-1
ASGPGTENSPLH
>TRBJ2-7|TRBV19
ASSIDGMAYEQY
>TRBJ1-4|TRBV25-1
ASTPREFGPGNEKLF
>TRBJ2-2|TRBV7-9
ASSPYRQGSGELF
>TRBJ2-2|TRBV19
ASSMRNTGELF
>TRBJ2-2|TRBV24-1
ATSDSRTGESWTGELF
>TRBJ2-7|TRBV5-1
ASSVAASYEQY
>TRBJ1-1|TRBV5-1
ASSLNDGGTGTEAF